This T cell receptor beta chain is from a study of blood T cell repertoires in COVID-19. The method was immunoSEQ multiplex PCR; TCRdb's version includes in-frame clones alone and lacks a portion of them. Counted here are some 100,000 clones, 86% occurring once; the ten biggest clones make up 10%. Sequenced material: peripheral blood. The clonotype comes from a man between 50 and 59 years old with acute or convalescent COVID-19.

CDR3 nucleotides: TGTGCCAGCACCCCGCCGGGGACAGGGAATGAAAAACTGTTTTTT. It encodes CASTPPGTGNEKLFF. The chain uses TRBV7-9 and TRBJ1-4; 9 nucleotides match TRBD1. Unmatched junction bases numbered 8, after V lost 7 bases and J lost 5 bases. Looked up from germline, CDR1 is SEHNR and CDR2 is FQNEAQ (reference sequence). This CDR3 contains 15 residues.